This T cell receptor beta chain was recovered during a study of PD-L1 blockade in urothelial cancer. Across the study: As for prior chemotherapy regimens, patients had received 0 to 3. Study-wide findings and caveats: By 3 weeks, tumor-associated blood clones had expanded more in durable-benefit patients. Survival was better when pretreatment blood TCR clonality fell below the median.

With regard to this clone: Its target is not known.

Data came from immunoSEQ multiplex PCR; TCRdb stores just in-frame clones and leaves some out. The sample consists of roughly 90,000 clones, roughly 90% of them appearing once. This CDR3 spans 14 amino acids. Germline V gene sequence: CDR1 MNHNS, CDR2 SASEGT. The V gene end was trimmed by 6 bases and the J gene end by 8 bases; junction bases not matched to a gene: 11. The time point here: pretreatment peripheral blood. The patients had locally advanced or metastatic urothelial carcinoma. The chain is built from TRBV6-1 and TRBJ1-2; 8 nucleotides match TRBD1. The TCR comes from a woman of 80 years or more with urothelial cancer. This specimen was PBMCs, taken around atezolizumab (anti-PD-L1) treatment. CDR3: CASRTGEESRGYTF. The CDR3 bases are TGTGCCAGCAGGACAGGGGAGGAATCCCGCGGCTACACCTTC.